A selection of T cell receptor beta chains follows, all from one sample in a study of control samples from healthy donors and cancer patients. Profiled with immunoSEQ multiplex PCR; TCRdb holds only in-frame clones, not every one. The sample yields 150,000 to 200,000 clones, 85% to 90% seen once. Sequenced: blood. Source of these receptors: a woman aged 25 to 39 in good health. Each CDR3 is given with its conserved first and last residue. D genes are given only for firm matches. Rows may omit the clone size; those that give it use once, few, many or a size class.

.	TRBJ1-5	.	TRBV27	TGTGCCAGCAGTTTCCGGGCAGGGCAGCAGCCCCAGCATTTT	CASSFRAGQQPQHF
TRBD1	TRBJ2-5	.	TRBV2	TGTGCCAGCAGTCCCGACAGGGGGCGGGAGACCCAGTACTTC	CASSPDRGRETQYF
.	TRBJ1-2	.	TRBV15	TGTGCCACCAGCAGGAGGAGGGAGGGTGGCTACACCTTC	CATSRRREGGYTF
.	TRBJ1-4	once	TRBV13	TGTGCCAGCAGCTTAGTTCCGAAAACAGCCCCTCTTTTGGAAAAACTGTTTTTT	CASSLVPKTAPLLEKLFF
.	TRBJ1-1	.	TRBV7-9	TGTGCCAGCAGCTTAGCGGTTGGACAAGCTTTCTTT	CASSLAVGQAFF
TRBD2	TRBJ2-3	.	TRBV18	TGTGCCAGCTCACCTCTAGCGGGAGGAGACACAGATACGCAGTATTTT	CASSPLAGGDTDTQYF
.	TRBJ1-1	.	TRBV5-6	TGTGCCAGCAGCTTGTGGGCCAAGGGACCCGTCGGCACTGAAGCTTTCTTT	CASSLWAKGPVGTEAFF
TRBD1	TRBJ1-2	.	TRBV2	TGTGCCAGCAGCGAGGGGCTCGACAGGGGCTCAGTGCGTGGCTACACCTTC	CASSEGLDRGSVRGYTF
.	TRBJ2-7	.	TRBV6-1	TGTGCCAGCAGTGAATTCGGGCCCTCCTACGAGCAGTACTTC	CASSEFGPSYEQYF
.	TRBJ1-1	.	TRBV28	TGTGCCAGCAAGAGGACTGAAGCTTTCTTT	CASKRTEAFF
.	TRBJ1-6	.	TRBV6-1	TGTGCCAGCAGTGACGTGTATAATTCACCCCTCCACTTT	CASSDVYNSPLHF
.	TRBJ2-2	once	TRBV2	TGTGCCAGCTGCCCCGAGTTGTCCGGGGAGCTGTTTTTT	CASCPELSGELFF
.	TRBJ1-1	.	TRBV7-2	TGTGCCAGCAGCTCTACCCCGGAGGGGGTACCCTCTGAAGCTTTCTTT	CASSSTPEGVPSEAFF
.	TRBJ1-6	once	TRBV6-1	TGTGCCAGCAGTGAGCGGACCGCGAGCTCCTATAATTCACCCCTCCACTTT	CASSERTASSYNSPLHF
.	TRBJ1-2	.	TRBV6-2/TRBV6-3	TGTGCCAGCAGTTACTCCGGCAGGGGTTATGGCTACACCTTC	CASSYSGRGYGYTF
.	TRBJ2-7	.	TRBV5-1	TGCGCCAGCAGCTTGGTAGGCACCCTAGGGGCCTACGAGCAGTACTTC	CASSLVGTLGAYEQYF
.	TRBJ1-4	.	TRBV29-1	TGCAGCGTTCGGGTTGGTGAAAAACTGTTTTTT	CSVRVGEKLFF
.	TRBJ1-1	.	TRBV7-2	TGTGCCAGCAGCGCTAAGTTTGGGGTGGAAGCTTTCTTT	CASSAKFGVEAFF
TRBD1	TRBJ1-2	.	TRBV7-8	TGTGCCAGCAGCCCAACCGCCGGGACAGGGGGTTTTCTCCGCGGCTACACCTTC	CASSPTAGTGGFLRGYTF
TRBD1	TRBJ1-1	.	TRBV28	TGTTCTATCGGGGGACAGATGAACACTGAAGCTTTCTTT	CSIGGQMNTEAFF
TRBD1	TRBJ1-4	.	TRBV19	TGTGCCAGTAGGGATCCGGGACAGGGGACAACTAATGAAAAACTGTTTTTT	CASRDPGQGTTNEKLFF
.	TRBJ2-5	few	TRBV9	TGTGCCAGCAGCCCAGCAACAGGGAACGGAGAGACCCAGTACTTC	CASSPATGNGETQYF
.	TRBJ1-2	.	TRBV7-2	TGTGCCAGCAGCTTTCAAAGGGCCGTGATGAGTGGCTACACCTTC	CASSFQRAVMSGYTF
TRBD1	TRBJ2-5	.	TRBV7-9	TGTGCCAGCAGCGACCGGGACAGGCTAGGTCAGGAGACCCAGTACTTC	CASSDRDRLGQETQYF
.	TRBJ2-3	.	TRBV18	TGTGCCAGCTCACCAGCAGGTGGGGTCCCAGATACGCAGTATTTT	CASSPAGGVPDTQYF
TRBD2	TRBJ2-3	.	TRBV9	TGTGCCAGCAGCGTCGGGACTAGCGGGAGTGGAGGGGTGAGGGGGACGCAGTATTTT	CASSVGTSGSGGVRGTQYF
.	TRBJ1-2	.	TRBV27	TGTGCCAGCAGTTTATACGGGTACGATGGCTACACCTTC	CASSLYGYDGYTF
.	TRBJ2-6	.	TRBV5-5	TGTGCCAGCAGCTTTTGGAACTCTGGGGCCAACGTCCTGACTTTC	CASSFWNSGANVLTF
TRBD1	TRBJ2-7	.	TRBV7-9	TGTGCCAGCAGCTTAGTGGACAGGGGGCTCGAGAGCTCCTACGAGCAGTACTTC	CASSLVDRGLESSYEQYF
.	TRBJ1-2	.	TRBV29-1	TGCAGCGTCTTGACAGGAATCTATGGCTACACCTTC	CSVLTGIYGYTF
.	TRBJ1-5	.	TRBV27	TGTGCCAGCAGTACCAGGAGGCTCAATCAGCCCCAGCATTTT	CASSTRRLNQPQHF
.	TRBJ1-1	.	TRBV9	TGTGCCAGCAGCTCCCACCGGGGGGATGTCTTGAACACTGAAGCTTTCTTT	CASSSHRGDVLNTEAFF
TRBD1	TRBJ1-1	.	TRBV7-2	TGTGCCAGCAGCTCCCAGACAGGGAGGAACACTGAAGCTTTCTTT	CASSSQTGRNTEAFF
TRBD2	TRBJ2-3	.	TRBV5-8	TGTGCCAGCAGCTGGGAGGGACTAGCGGAAAAAATTACGCAGTATTTT	CASSWEGLAEKITQYF
.	TRBJ2-3	.	TRBV19	TGTGCCAGTAGTAACGGGGGGCGGGGAGATACGCAGTATTTT	CASSNGGRGDTQYF
TRBD1	TRBJ1-1	.	TRBV11-3	TGTGCCAGTATCCATAGGCAGGGGGGGGACACTGAAGCTTTCTTT	CASIHRQGGDTEAFF
.	TRBJ1-2	.	TRBV7-9	TGTGCCAGCAGCCCCCAGACAACGGGAGGGTATGGCTACACCTTC	CASSPQTTGGYGYTF
.	TRBJ2-3	.	TRBV7-9	TGTGCCAGCAGCCACCGCGTAAAGGGACTCAAACCGGGAGATACGCAGTATTTT	CASSHRVKGLKPGDTQYF
.	TRBJ1-2	.	TRBV5-6	TGTGCCAGCAGCTTAAGGGGGGCTTATGGCTACACCTTC	CASSLRGAYGYTF
.	TRBJ2-7	.	TRBV12-3/TRBV12-4	TGTGCCAGCAGCGCCGAAGAACACTACGAGCAGTACTTC	CASSAEEHYEQYF
TRBD2	TRBJ2-5	.	TRBV20-1	TGCAGTGCTAGTGGCAGGGAGGGAGAGACCCAGTACTTC	CSASGREGETQYF
TRBD2	TRBJ2-1	.	TRBV3-1/TRBV3-2	TGTGCCAGCAGCCTGGGACTAGCGGCTCCGAATGAGCAGTTCTTC	CASSLGLAAPNEQFF
.	TRBJ2-7	.	TRBV5-1	TGCGCCAGCAGCCTCCCGGGGGCTCCGACCTACGAGCAGTACTTC	CASSLPGAPTYEQYF
.	TRBJ2-2	.	TRBV3-1/TRBV3-2	TGTGCCAGCAGCCTCAGGGTCTCGGTCACCGGGGAGCTGTTTTTT	CASSLRVSVTGELFF
.	TRBJ2-4	.	TRBV11-2	TGTGCCAGCAGCTTCAACCTCCTAGCCAAAAACATTCAGTACTTC	CASSFNLLAKNIQYF
TRBD1	TRBJ2-1	.	TRBV7-8	TGTGCCAGCAGCTTAGGGGGCCCGGGACAGGGAAAGAATGAGCAGTTCTTC	CASSLGGPGQGKNEQFF
.	TRBJ2-6	.	TRBV10-3	TGTGCCACGAGGGTCGCTGGGGCCAACGTCCTGACTTTC	CATRVAGANVLTF
TRBD1	TRBJ1-4	.	TRBV19	TGTGCCAGTAGTAACAGGGGGGATGAAAAACTGTTTTTT	CASSNRGDEKLFF
.	TRBJ2-2	.	TRBV27	TGTGCCAGCAGTTTAGCAGGGCTTGGGGCCGGGGAGCTGTTTTTT	CASSLAGLGAGELFF